This TCR beta chain was sequenced in a study of immune cell composition in non-small cell lung cancer (dated by TCRdb to about 2017). With regard to the full study: Histologic subtype was assigned using H&E plus p63, CK5, Napsin A and TTF-1 immunohistochemistry, mainly lung adenocarcinoma or squamous cell carcinoma. For supplementary cohort #1, made up of over 8 lung adenocarcinoma cases, paired tumour/lung TCR-beta sequencing was done and TIL populations were generated so that tumour reactivity could be assessed. Several tumour specimens that had TCR-beta data belonged to rare histological subtypes and were left out of the subtype comparisons. TCR-beta sequencing (Adaptive Biotechnologies) was performed on some 35 paired NSCLC tumour and non-adjacent lung specimens plus 26 tumour-only specimens.

TCR-beta CDR3 regions were amplified from genomic DNA by a two-step multiplex PCR, with the second step adding Illumina-compatible adaptors. TCR-beta immunosequencing was performed on an Illumina platform as a commercial immunoSEQ service. As for the authors' bioinformatics: Two measures summarised the repertoires: productive clonality, and Top 10 Clones, meaning the percentage of T-cell templates coming from the ten most frequent sequences. Productive clonality ranged from 0 to 1, with 1 indicating a monoclonal population. Using log10 scatter plots, tumour-associated clones were identified as sequences that made up at least 0.1% of tumour T-cell templates yet were absent from the matched non-adjacent lung. Two-group comparisons used Student's t-tests, stages used ANOVA, and relationships used linear regression, analysed in GraphPad Prism7 and R. TCRdb stores this immuneACCESS table with in-frame sequences only. Part of the clones is absent; in the studies checked, under half of the shortfall reflects unresolved V genes, and no reason is known for the rest. The V and J calls and clone size are taken from that table; D and trimming were inferred from the DNA. The sample yields around 610 clones; 72% were counted once. Around 64% of the sample is taken by the ten largest.

Only a few counts were recorded for this clone. Its antigen specificity is not known. The input lacks base qualities; no much larger clone sits a single base away. Points the paper makes about the study in general: The reactivity cohort was only about nine cases, and tumour-reactive clones were not shown to share sequences with the dominant in vivo tumour-associated clones. In around ten adenocarcinoma cases, a strong correlation was found between maximal tumour-associated clone frequency and TIL tumour reactivity, whereas no such correlation was found between overall clonality and TIL tumour reactivity. No significant correlation was found between smoking pack-years and tumour TCR-beta clonality. Nearly half of NSCLC cases had tumour-associated clones >0.5%, with 75% to 80% of squamous carcinomas showing such clones compared with less than 35% of adenocarcinomas.

Normal lung samples came from the same patient and consisted of non-adjacent lung tissue collected as far from the tumour as possible, at a distance of at least 3 cm. From frozen aliquots of unsorted single-cell suspensions, genomic DNA was isolated using the QIAamp DNA kit. Tissues were received within 2 hours of resection and processed immediately into single-cell suspensions. Tissue was broken up mechanically, digested enzymatically with DNase I, collagenase I and hyaluronidase for 25 to 35 minutes at 37 degrees C, and then filtered and RBC-lysed. The CDR3 starts with the cysteine, ends with the phenylalanine, and has 15 residues. Of all the DNA, just the CDR3 is kept, 45 bases in frame from base 1. Trimming accounts for 4 bases at V and 4 bases at J, while the number of junction bases matched to no gene is 9. CDR1 SGHVS and CDR2 FQNEAQ are derived from the germline V gene.

Sequenced material: non-adjacent lung tissue. The V gene is TRBV7-8 and the J gene is TRBJ2-5; 7 central nucleotides agree with TRBD1. This clonotype was obtained from a human donor with non-small cell lung cancer. The CDR3 amino acid sequence is: CASSSSKGAVETQYF. The sequenced DNA is TGTGCCAGCAGCTCTTCTAAGGGGGCTGTAGAGACCCAGTACTTC.